The 2 T cell receptor beta chains presented below share a single source sample, sequenced in a study of T cell repertoires in cytomegalovirus infection. From the reads, TCRdb called clonotypes with MiXCR, one entry per CDR3 protein. This sample has just under 550,000 distinct CDR3 sequences; about 25% occur once, and the top ten carry around 13%. Sequencing input: PBMCs. All receptors come from a human donor in good health (CMV status not recorded). Some clones in this sample may be carry-over from other donors' samples.

As for this clonotype: At one of its ends the junction is not consistent with the germline gene, which may arise from a read error. V usage is TRBV5-4 and J usage is TRBJ2-7; possibly TRBD1 for D (5 bases). Germline V lookup: CDR1 SGHNT, CDR2 YYREEE (reference sequence). CDR3 size: 13 residues. The CDR3 nucleotides are TGTGCCAGCAGCTTGTTAGCCGGACACGAGCAATACTTC. Translation gives CASSLLAGHEQYF.

V and J are TRBV6-2 or TRBV6-3 and TRBJ2-5; D is possibly TRBD2 (6 bases). The germline gives CDR1 MNHEY, CDR2 SVGEGT. CDR3 length equals 13 residues. Trimming cost V 6 bases and J 7 bases, with 15 bases left between them. The CDR3 spells CASSPGGAGTQYF. The DNA of the CDR3 is TGTGCCAGCAGCCCCGGAGGGGCCGGGACCCAGTACTTC.